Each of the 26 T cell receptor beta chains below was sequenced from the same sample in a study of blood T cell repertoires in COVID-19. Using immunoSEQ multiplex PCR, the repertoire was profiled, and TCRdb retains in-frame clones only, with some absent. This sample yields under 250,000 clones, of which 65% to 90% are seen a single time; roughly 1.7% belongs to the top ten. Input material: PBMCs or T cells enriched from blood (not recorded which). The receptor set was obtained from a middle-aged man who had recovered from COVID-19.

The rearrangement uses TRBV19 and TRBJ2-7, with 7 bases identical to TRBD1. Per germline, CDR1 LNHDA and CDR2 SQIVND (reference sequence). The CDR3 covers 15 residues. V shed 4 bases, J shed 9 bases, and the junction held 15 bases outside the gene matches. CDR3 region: CASSRGTDPPGRQYF. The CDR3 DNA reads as TGTGCCAGTAGTAGAGGGACAGATCCGCCGGGACGGCAGTACTTC.

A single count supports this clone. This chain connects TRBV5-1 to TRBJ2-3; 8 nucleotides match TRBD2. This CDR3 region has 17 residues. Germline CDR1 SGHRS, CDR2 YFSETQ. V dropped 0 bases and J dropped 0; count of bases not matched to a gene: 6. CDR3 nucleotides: TGCGCCAGCAGCTTGGAAGATCCTAGCGGGAGCACAGATACGCAGTATTTT. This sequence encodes CASSLEDPSGSTDTQYF.

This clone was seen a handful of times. CDR3 nucleotide sequence: TGTGCCTGGAGTGTACCCCGGACAGCGCGTTATAATTCACCCCTCCACTTT. This translates into CAWSVPRTARYNSPLHF. The chain couples TRBV30 to TRBJ1-6; D possibly corresponds to TRBD1 (6 bases). The V end was cut by 0 bases, the J end by 4 bases, with 16 bases between. The CDR3 spans 17 residues. CDR1 GTSNPN and CDR2 SVGIG come from the germline V gene (reference sequence).

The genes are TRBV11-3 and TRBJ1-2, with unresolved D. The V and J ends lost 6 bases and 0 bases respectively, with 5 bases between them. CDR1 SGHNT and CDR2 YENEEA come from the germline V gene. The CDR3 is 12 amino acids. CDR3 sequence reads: CASRSTNYGYTF. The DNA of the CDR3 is TGTGCCAGCAGAAGCACTAACTATGGCTACACCTTC.

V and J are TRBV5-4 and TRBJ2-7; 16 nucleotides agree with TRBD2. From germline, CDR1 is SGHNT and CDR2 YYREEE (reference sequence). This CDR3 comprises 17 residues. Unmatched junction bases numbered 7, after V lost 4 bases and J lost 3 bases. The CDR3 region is CASSPGTSGRGFYEQYF. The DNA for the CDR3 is TGTGCCAGCAGCCCCGGGACTAGCGGGAGGGGGTTCTACGAGCAGTACTTC.

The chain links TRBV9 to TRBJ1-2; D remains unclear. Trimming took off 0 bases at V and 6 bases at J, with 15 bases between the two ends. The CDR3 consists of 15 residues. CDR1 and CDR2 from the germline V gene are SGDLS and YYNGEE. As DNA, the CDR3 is TGTGCCAGCAGCGTAGCACGGGAGCTCAGGCATGGCTACACCTTC. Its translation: CASSVARELRHGYTF.

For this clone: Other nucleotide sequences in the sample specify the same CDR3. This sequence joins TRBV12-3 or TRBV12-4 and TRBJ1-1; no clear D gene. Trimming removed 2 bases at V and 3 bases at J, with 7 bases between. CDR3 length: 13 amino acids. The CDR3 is CASSLSRDTEAFF. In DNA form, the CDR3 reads TGTGCCAGCAGTTTAAGCCGAGACACTGAAGCTTTCTTT.

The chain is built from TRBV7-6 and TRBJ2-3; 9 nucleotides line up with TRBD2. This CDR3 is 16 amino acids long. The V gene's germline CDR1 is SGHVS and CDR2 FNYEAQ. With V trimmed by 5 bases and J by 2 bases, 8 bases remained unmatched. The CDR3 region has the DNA TGTGCCAGCAGCCTCCCCGCGGGGGGGGCCACAGATACGCAGTATTTT. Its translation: CASSLPAGGATDTQYF. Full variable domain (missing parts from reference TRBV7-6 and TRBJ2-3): GAGVSQSPRYKVTKRGQDVALRCDPISGHVSLYWYRQALGQGPEFLTYFNYEAQQDKSGLPNDRFSAERPEGSISTLTIQRTEQRDSAMYRCASSLPAGGATDTQYFGPGTRLTVL.

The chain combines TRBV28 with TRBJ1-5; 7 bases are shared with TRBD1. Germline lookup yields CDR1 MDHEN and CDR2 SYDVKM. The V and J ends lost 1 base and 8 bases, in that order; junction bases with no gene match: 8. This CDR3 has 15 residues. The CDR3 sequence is CASSLLLDRREPQHF. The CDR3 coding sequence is TGTGCCAGCAGTTTATTACTGGACAGGAGGGAGCCCCAGCATTTT.

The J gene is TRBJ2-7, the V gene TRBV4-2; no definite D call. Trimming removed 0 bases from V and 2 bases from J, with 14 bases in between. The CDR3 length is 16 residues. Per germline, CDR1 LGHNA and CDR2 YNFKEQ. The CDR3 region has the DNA TGTGCCAGCAGCCAAGACTGGGCTTCCAACACCTACGAGCAGTACTTC. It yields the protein CASSQDWASNTYEQYF.

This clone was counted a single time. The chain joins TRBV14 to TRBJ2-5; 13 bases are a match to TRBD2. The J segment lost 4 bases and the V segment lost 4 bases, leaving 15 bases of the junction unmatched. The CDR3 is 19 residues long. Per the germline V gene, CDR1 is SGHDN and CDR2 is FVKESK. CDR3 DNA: TGTGCCAGCAGCCGACCAGCCGGGACTAGCGGGGAGGGTGGAGAGACCCAGTACTTC. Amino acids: CASSRPAGTSGEGGETQYF.

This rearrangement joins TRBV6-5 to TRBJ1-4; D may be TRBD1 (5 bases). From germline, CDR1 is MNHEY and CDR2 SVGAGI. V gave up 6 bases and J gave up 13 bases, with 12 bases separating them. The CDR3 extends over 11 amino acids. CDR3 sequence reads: CASSYPGALFF. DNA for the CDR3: TGTGCCAGCAGCTACCCTGGGGCACTGTTTTTT.

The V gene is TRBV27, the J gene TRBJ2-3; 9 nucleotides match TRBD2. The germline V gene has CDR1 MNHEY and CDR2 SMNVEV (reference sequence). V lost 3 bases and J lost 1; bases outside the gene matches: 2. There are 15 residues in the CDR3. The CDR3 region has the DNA TGTGCCAGCAGTTTTGAGCGGGGGGGCACAGATACGCAGTATTTT. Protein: CASSFERGGTDTQYF.

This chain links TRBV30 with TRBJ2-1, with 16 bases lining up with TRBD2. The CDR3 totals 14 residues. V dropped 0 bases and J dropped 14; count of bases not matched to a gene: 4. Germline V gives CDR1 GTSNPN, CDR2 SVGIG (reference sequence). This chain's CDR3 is CAWSVTGLAGGEFF. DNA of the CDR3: TGTGCCTGGAGTGTAACGGGACTAGCGGGGGGGGAGTTCTTC. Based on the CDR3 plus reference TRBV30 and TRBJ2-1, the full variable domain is SQTIHQWPATLVQPVGSPLSLECTVEGTSNPNLYWYRQAAGRGLQLLFYSVGIGQISSEVPQNLSASRPQDRQFILSSKKLLLSDSGFYLCAWSVTGLAGGEFFGPGTRLTVL.

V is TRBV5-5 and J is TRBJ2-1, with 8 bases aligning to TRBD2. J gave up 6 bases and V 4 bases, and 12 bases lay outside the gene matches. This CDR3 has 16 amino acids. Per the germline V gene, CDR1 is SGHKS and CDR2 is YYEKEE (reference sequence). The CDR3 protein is CASSRDPGLEANEQFF. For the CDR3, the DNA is TGTGCCAGCAGCCGCGATCCGGGACTAGAGGCCAATGAGCAGTTCTTC.

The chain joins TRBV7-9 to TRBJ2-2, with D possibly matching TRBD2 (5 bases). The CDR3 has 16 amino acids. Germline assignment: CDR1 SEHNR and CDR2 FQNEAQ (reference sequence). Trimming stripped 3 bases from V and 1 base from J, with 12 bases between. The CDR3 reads CASSFKRARNTGELFF. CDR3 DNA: TGTGCCAGCAGCTTTAAGAGGGCAAGGAACACCGGGGAGCTGTTTTTT.

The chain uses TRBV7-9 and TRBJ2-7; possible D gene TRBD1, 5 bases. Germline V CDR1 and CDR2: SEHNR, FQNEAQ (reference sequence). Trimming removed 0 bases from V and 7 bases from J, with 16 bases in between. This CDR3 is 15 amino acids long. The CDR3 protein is CASSLAGQNEVEQYF. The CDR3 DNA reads TGTGCCAGCAGCTTAGCGGGGCAGAACGAGGTTGAGCAGTACTTC.

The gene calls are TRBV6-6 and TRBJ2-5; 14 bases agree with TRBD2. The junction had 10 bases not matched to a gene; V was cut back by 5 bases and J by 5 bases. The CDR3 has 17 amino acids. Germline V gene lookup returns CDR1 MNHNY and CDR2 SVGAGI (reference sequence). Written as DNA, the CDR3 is TGTGCCAGCAGTCCCGGACTAGCGGGGGGATTTTGGGAGACCCAGTACTTC. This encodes CASSPGLAGGFWETQYF.

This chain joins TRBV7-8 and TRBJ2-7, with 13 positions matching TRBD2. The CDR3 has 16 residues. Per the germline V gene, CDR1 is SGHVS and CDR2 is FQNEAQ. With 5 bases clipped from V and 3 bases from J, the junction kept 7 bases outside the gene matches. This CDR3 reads CASSPPRTSGSYEQYF. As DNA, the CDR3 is TGTGCCAGCAGCCCCCCTAGGACTAGCGGGAGCTACGAGCAGTACTTC.

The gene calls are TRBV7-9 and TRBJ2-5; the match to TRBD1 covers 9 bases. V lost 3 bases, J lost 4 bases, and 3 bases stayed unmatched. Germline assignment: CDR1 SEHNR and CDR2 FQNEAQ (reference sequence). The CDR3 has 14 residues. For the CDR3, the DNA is TGTGCCAGCAGCTTTGACAGGGGGGTAGAGACCCAGTACTTC. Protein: CASSFDRGVETQYF.

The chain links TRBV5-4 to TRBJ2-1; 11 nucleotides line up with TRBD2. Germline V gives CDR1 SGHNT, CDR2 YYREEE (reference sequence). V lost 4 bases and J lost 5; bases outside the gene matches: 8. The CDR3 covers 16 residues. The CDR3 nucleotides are TGTGCCAGCAGCAAAAACCCTAGCGGGGGGAACAATGAGCAGTTCTTC. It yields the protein CASSKNPSGGNNEQFF.

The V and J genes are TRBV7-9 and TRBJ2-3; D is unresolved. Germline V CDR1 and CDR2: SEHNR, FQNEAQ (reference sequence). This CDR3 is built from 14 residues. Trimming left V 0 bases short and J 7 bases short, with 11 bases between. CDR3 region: CASSLAPFQNTQYF. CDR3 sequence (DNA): TGTGCCAGCAGCTTAGCTCCCTTCCAGAATACGCAGTATTTT.

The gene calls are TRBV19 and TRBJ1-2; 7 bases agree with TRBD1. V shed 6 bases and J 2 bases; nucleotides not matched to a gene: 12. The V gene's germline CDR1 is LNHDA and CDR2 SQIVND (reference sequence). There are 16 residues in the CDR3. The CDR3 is CASSQILGQTNYGYTF. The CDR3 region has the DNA TGTGCCAGTAGCCAAATTTTGGGACAGACCAACTATGGCTACACCTTC.

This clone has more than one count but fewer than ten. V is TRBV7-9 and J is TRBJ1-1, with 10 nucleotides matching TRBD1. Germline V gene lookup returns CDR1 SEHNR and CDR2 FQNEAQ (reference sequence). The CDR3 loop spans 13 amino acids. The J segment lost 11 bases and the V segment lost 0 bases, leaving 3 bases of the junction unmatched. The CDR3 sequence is CASSLAWGQGAFF. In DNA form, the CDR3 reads TGTGCCAGCAGCTTAGCCTGGGGACAGGGGGCTTTCTTT.

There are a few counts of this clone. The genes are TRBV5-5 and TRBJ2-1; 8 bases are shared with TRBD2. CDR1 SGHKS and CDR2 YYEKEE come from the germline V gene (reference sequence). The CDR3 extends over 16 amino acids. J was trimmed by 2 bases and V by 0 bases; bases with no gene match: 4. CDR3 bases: TGTGCCAGCAGCTTGGTGACGGGAGGGCCCTACAATGAGCAGTTCTTC. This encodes CASSLVTGGPYNEQFF.

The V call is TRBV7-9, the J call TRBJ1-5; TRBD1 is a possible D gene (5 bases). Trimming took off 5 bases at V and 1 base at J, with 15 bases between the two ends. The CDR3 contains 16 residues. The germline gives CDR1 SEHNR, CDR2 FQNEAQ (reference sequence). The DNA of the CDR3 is TGTGCCAGCAGCAAGACTGGGGGAGGGAGCAATCAGCCCCAGCATTTT. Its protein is CASSKTGGGSNQPQHF.